What follows is one TCR beta chain and its context. This sample also contains other DNA sequences that code for the same CDR3. The assay was immunoSEQ multiplex PCR, and TCRdb's table has in-frame clones only and misses some. The sample shows approximately 100,000 clones, approximately 56% of them seen only once. The germline V gene encodes CDR1 SGHRS and CDR2 YFSETQ. This CDR3 has 13 amino acids. V lost 0 bases to trimming and J lost 8 bases, with 8 bases between them. This specimen belongs to a study of cytotoxic CD8 clonotypes in ibrutinib-treated CLL. The TCR was taken from a human donor with chronic lymphocytic leukemia. The V and J genes are TRBV5-1 and TRBJ2-2; D gene unclear. The sequencing here drew on PBMCs, taken after 24 months of ibrutinib treatment. CDR3 in DNA: TGCGCCAGCAGCTTGGGTCCCCCTGGGGAGCTGTTTTTT. Protein: CASSLGPPGELFF.